The source of this T cell receptor (beta chain) is a study of T-cell reconstitution after alpha-beta-depleted transplantation in children. As it was prepared, the TCRbeta library received unique molecular identifiers. TCRdb reprocessed the PCR reads with MiXCR, giving one entry per CDR3 protein. The sample has hundreds of thousands of distinct CDR3 sequences; 10% to 15% are singletons. Trimming took 5 bases from V and 6 from J; bases not matched to a gene: 14. This CDR3 contains 17 residues. Source: PBMCs, mostly from graft donor cells, taken 360 days after TCRalphabeta/CD19-depleted stem cell transplant. The chain couples TRBV12-3 or TRBV12-4 to TRBJ2-5, with 11 bases that match TRBD2. This sequence originates from a male patient between 10 and 17 years old who had a stem cell transplant for acute myeloid leukemia, so the T cells may come from the graft donor. CDR3 nucleotides: TGTGCCAGCAGTCCGGAAAATCGACTAGCGGGATTGCAGACCCAGTACTTC. It codes for CASSPENRLAGLQTQYF.